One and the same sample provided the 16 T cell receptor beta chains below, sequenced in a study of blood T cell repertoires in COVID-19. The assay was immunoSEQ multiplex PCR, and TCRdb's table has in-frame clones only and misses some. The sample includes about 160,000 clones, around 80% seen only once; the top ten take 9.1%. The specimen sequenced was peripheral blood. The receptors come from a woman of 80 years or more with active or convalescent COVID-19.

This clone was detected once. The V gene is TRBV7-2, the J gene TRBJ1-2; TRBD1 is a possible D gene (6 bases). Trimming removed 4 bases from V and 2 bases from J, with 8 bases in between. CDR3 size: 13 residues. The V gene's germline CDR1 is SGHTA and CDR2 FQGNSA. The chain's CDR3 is CASSSGTNYGYTF. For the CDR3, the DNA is TGTGCCAGCAGCTCCGGGACAAACTATGGCTACACCTTC.

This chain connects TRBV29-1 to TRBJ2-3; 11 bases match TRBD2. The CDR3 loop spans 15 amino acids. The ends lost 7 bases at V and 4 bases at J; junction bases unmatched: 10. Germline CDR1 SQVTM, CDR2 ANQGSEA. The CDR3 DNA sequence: TGCAGCGCTCCCGTAGCGGGGGGGCATTCAGATACGCAGTATTTT. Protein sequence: CSAPVAGGHSDTQYF.

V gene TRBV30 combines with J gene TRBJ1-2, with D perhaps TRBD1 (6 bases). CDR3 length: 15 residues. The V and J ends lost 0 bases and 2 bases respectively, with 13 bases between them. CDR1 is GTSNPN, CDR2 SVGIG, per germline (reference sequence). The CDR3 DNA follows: TGTGCCTGGAGTGTAAGGATAGGACAGAACTATGGCTACACCTTC. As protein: CAWSVRIGQNYGYTF.

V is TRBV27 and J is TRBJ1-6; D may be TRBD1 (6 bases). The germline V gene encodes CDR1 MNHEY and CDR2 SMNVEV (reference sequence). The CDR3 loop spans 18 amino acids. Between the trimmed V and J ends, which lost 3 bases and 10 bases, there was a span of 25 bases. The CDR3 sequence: CASSFTPSWGRGRSPLHF. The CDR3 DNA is TGTGCCAGCAGTTTTACACCTTCCTGGGGCAGGGGTCGATCACCCCTCCACTTT.

The CDR3 bases are TGTGCCAGCAGCCCCGGACAATTCATTAGCACAGATACGCAGTATTTT. Encoded protein: CASSPGQFISTDTQYF. V is TRBV7-9 and J is TRBJ2-3; perhaps TRBD1 as D (5 bases). V was clipped by 5 bases and J by 0 bases, with 15 bases between them. Germline V gene lookup returns CDR1 SEHNR and CDR2 FQNEAQ (reference sequence). CDR3 length: 16 residues. The whole variable domain, remainder taken from reference TRBV7-9 and TRBJ2-3, is DTGVSQNPRHKITKRGQNVTFRCDPISEHNRLYWYRQTLGQGPEFLTYFQNEAQLEKSRLLSDRFSAERPKGSFSTLEIQRTEQGDSAMYLCASSPGQFISTDTQYFGPGTRLTVL.

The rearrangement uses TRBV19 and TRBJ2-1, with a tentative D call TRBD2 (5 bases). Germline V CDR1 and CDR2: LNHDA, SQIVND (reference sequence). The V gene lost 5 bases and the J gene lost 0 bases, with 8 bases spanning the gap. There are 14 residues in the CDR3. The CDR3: CASSGEGSYNEQFF. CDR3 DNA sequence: TGTGCCAGTAGTGGAGAGGGCTCCTACAATGAGCAGTTCTTC.

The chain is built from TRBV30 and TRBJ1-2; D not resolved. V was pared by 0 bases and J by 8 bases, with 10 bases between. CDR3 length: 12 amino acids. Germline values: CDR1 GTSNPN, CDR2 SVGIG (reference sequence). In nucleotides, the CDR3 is TGTGCCTGGAGTGTACCAGGTATAGGCTACACCTTC. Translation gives CAWSVPGIGYTF. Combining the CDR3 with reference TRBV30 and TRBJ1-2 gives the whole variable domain SQTIHQWPATLVQPVGSPLSLECTVEGTSNPNLYWYRQAAGRGLQLLFYSVGIGQISSEVPQNLSASRPQDRQFILSSKKLLLSDSGFYLCAWSVPGIGYTFGSGTRLTVV.

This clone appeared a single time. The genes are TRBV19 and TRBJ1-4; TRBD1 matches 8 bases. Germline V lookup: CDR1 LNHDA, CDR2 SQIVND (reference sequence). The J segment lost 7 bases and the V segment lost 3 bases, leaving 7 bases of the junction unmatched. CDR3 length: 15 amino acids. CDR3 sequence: CASSMTTGAGEKLFF. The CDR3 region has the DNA TGTGCCAGTAGTATGACGACAGGGGCGGGTGAAAAACTGTTTTTT.

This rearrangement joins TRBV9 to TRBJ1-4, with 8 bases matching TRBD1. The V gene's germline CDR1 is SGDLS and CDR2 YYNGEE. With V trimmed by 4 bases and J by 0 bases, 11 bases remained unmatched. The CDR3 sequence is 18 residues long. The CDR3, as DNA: TGTGCCAGCAGCCCCAGGAGGACAGGGTCGTCAACTAATGAAAAACTGTTTTTT. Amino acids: CASSPRRTGSSTNEKLFF. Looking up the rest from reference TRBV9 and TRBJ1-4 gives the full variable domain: DSGVTQTPKHLITATGQRVTLRCSPRSGDLSVYWYQQSLDQGLQFLIQYYNGEERAKGNILERFSAQQFPDLHSELNLSSLELGDSALYFCASSPRRTGSSTNEKLFFGSGTQLSVL.

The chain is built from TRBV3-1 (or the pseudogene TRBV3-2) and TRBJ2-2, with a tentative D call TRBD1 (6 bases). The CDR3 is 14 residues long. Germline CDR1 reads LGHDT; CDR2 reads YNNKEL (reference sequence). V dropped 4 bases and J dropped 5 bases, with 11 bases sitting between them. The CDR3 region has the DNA TGTGCCAGCAGCCGTAACCAGGGGACCGGGGAGCTGTTTTTT. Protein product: CASSRNQGTGELFF.

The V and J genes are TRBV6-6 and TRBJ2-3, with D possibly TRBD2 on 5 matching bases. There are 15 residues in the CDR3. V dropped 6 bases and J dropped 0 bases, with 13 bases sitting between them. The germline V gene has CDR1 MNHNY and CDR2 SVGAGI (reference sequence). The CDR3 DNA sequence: TGTGCCAGCAGGAATACTAGGACTAGCACAGATACGCAGTATTTT. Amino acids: CASRNTRTSTDTQYF.

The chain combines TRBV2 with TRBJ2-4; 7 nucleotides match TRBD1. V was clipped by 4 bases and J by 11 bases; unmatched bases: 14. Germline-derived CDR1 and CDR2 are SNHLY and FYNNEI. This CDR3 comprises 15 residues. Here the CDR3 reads CASSGLQGQWALQYF. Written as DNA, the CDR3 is TGTGCCAGCAGTGGGTTACAGGGGCAATGGGCGCTTCAGTACTTC.

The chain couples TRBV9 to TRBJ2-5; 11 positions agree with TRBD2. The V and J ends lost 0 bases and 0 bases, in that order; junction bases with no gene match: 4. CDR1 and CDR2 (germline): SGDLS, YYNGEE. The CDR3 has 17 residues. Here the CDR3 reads CASSVGGTSGYQETQYF. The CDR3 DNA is TGTGCCAGCAGCGTAGGGGGGACTAGCGGCTACCAAGAGACCCAGTACTTC.

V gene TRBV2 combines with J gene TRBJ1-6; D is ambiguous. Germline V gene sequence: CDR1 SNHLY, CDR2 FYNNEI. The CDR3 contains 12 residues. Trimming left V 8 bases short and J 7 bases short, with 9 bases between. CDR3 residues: CASSFRNSPLHF. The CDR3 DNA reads TGTGCCAGCTCCTTCAGAAATTCACCCCTCCACTTT.

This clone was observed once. This CDR3 reads CASSPDAGGYEQYF. In DNA form, the CDR3 reads TGTGCCAGCAGCCCGGACGCGGGAGGCTACGAGCAGTACTTC. The rearrangement links TRBV3-1 (or the pseudogene TRBV3-2) to TRBJ2-7, with 8 nucleotides matching TRBD2. The CDR3 extends over 14 amino acids. J lost 3 bases, V lost 4 bases, and 5 bases had no gene match. CDR1 LGHDT and CDR2 YNNKEL come from the germline V gene (reference sequence).

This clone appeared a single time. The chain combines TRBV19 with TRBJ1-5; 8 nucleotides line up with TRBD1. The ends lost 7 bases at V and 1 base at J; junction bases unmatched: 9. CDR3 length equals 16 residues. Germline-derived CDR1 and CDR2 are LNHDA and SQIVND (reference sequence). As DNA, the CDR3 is TGTGCCAGTACCGACGGGACAGGCGTAAGCAATCAGCCCCAGCATTTT. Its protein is CASTDGTGVSNQPQHF.